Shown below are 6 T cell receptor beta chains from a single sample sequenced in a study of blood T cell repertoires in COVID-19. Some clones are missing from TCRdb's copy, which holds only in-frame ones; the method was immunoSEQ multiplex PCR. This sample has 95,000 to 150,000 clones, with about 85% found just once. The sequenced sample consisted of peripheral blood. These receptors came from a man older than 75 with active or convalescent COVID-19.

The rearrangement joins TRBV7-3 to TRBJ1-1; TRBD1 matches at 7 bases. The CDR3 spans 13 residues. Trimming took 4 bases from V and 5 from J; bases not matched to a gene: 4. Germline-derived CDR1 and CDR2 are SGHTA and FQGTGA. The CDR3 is CASSSTGNTEAFF. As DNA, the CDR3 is TGTGCCAGCAGCTCGACAGGGAATACTGAAGCTTTCTTT.

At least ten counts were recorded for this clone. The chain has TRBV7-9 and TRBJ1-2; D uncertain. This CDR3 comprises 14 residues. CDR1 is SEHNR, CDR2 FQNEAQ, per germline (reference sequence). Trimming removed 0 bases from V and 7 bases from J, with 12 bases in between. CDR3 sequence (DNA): TGTGCCAGCAGCTTAGCGGGCCGAGACGTTGGCTACACCTTC. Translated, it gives CASSLAGRDVGYTF. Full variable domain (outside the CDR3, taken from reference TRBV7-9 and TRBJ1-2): DTGVSQNPRHKITKRGQNVTFRCDPISEHNRLYWYRQTLGQGPEFLTYFQNEAQLEKSRLLSDRFSAERPKGSFSTLEIQRTEQGDSAMYLCASSLAGRDVGYTFGSGTRLTVV.

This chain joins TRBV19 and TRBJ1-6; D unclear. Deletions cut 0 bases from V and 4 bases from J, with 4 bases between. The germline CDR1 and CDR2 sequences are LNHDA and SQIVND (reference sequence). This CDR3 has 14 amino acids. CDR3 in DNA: TGTGCCAGTAGTATAGATGAGTATAATTCACCCCTCCACTTT. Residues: CASSIDEYNSPLHF. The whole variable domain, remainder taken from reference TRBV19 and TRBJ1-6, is DGGITQSPKYLFRKEGQNVTLSCEQNLNHDAMYWYRQDPGQGLRLIYYSQIVNDFQKGDIAEGYSVSREKKESFPLTVTSAQKNPTAFYLCASSIDEYNSPLHFGNGTRLTVT.

CDR3 nucleotide sequence: TGTGCCAGTAGTACACAGGGGAGCGCGGCCCAGCATTTT. Translating gives CASSTQGSAAQHF. V is TRBV19 and J is TRBJ1-5, with TRBD1 matching over 7 bases. Losses at the gene ends were 4 bases for V and 11 bases for J; bases not matched to a gene: 8. The CDR3 covers 13 residues. CDR1 and CDR2 (germline): LNHDA, SQIVND (reference sequence).

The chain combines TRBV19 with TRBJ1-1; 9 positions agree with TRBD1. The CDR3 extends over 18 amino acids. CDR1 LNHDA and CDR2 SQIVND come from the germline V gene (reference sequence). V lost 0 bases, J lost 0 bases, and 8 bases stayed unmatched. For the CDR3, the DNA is TGTGCCAGTAGTATAGATCTTCCGGGACAGGGACTGAACACTGAAGCTTTCTTT. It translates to CASSIDLPGQGLNTEAFF.

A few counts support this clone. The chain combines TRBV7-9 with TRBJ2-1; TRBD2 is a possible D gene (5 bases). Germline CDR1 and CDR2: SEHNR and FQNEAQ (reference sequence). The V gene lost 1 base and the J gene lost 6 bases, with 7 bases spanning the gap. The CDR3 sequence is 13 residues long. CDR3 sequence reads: CASSLGGGNEQFF. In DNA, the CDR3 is TGTGCCAGCAGCTTAGGAGGAGGCAATGAGCAGTTCTTC.